The rows below give T cell receptor beta chains drawn from one sample of a study of human T cells and chemical hapten exposure. One entry per CDR3 protein, called by TCRdb with MiXCR from the RACE reads. The profile shows about 54,000 distinct CDR3 sequences, around 10% of them singletons. The sample consisted of whole blood, taken in connection with sensitization to the hapten diphenylcyclopropenone (DPC). These receptors were collected from a woman aged 50 to 65 with alopecia areata. Some clones in this sample may be carry-over from other donors' samples. The CDR3 runs from the conserved cysteine through the conserved F or W. Fields, in order: J gene, clone size, V gene, D gene, CDR3 DNA, CDR3 protein. The D gene is left open where the match is weak. Only some rows state a clone size, as once, few, many or a class for expanded clones.

J: TRBJ1-4; size: -; V: TRBV7-9; D: -; DNA: TGTGCCAGCAGCTCCCCCCCCGGTAGGAGTGAAAAACTGTTTTTT; CDR3: CASSSPPGRSEKLFF
J: TRBJ1-2; size: many; V: TRBV19; D: -; DNA: TGTGCCAGTAGTATCGAGGACAGTCGGATGTGGTCCTATGGCTACACCTTC; CDR3: CASSIEDSRMWSYGYTF
J: TRBJ1-6; size: few; V: TRBV4-1; D: -; DNA: TGCGCCAGCAGCCAAGGGGGGGAAGCCTATAATTCACCCCTCCACTTT; CDR3: CASSQGGEAYNSPLHF
J: TRBJ2-1; size: -; V: TRBV28; D: TRBD2; DNA: TGTGCCAGCCACGGGATTAGCGGGACCTACAATGAGCAGTTCTTC; CDR3: CASHGISGTYNEQFF
J: TRBJ2-3; size: -; V: TRBV7-9; D: -; DNA: TGTGCCAGCAGCTTGGTCGGGATGGTGACAGATACGCAGTATTTT; CDR3: CASSLVGMVTDTQYF
J: TRBJ2-7; size: -; V: TRBV10-3; D: TRBD2; DNA: TGTGCCATCAGTGATACGGGGGGAAACGTCAACGAGCAGTACTTC; CDR3: CAISDTGGNVNEQYF
J: TRBJ1-1; size: few; V: TRBV7-9; D: -; DNA: TGTGCCAGCAGCTTAGAGGGCAGGGAGAACACTGAAGCTTTCTTT; CDR3: CASSLEGRENTEAFF
J: TRBJ2-7; size: once; V: TRBV18; D: -; DNA: TGTGCCAGCTCACCGGACAGATCTAGGGTCCATACGGGCGAGCAGTACTTC; CDR3: CASSPDRSRVHTGEQYF
J: TRBJ2-5; size: few; V: TRBV20-1; D: -; DNA: TGCAGTGCTAGGAGCTGGGGGGATATTGCGAAGGAGACCCAGTACTTC; CDR3: CSARSWGDIAKETQYF
J: TRBJ2-7; size: -; V: TRBV5-5; D: TRBD2; DNA: TGTGCCAGCAGTAAACGGACTAGCGGAACCTCCTACGAGCAGTACTTC; CDR3: CASSKRTSGTSYEQYF
J: TRBJ2-1; size: -; V: TRBV7-2; D: TRBD2; DNA: TGTGCCAGCAGTCTTGGGCTAGCGGGAACCAATGAGCAGTTCTTC; CDR3: CASSLGLAGTNEQFF
J: TRBJ1-1; size: many; V: TRBV5-4; D: TRBD1; DNA: TGTGCCAGCAGCCAAAGCCGGACAGGGGATGAAGCTTTCTTT; CDR3: CASSQSRTGDEAFF
J: TRBJ2-5; size: many; V: TRBV5-1; D: -; DNA: TGCGCCAGCAGCTCAATGGGTATCCAAGAGACCCAGTACTTC; CDR3: CASSSMGIQETQYF
J: TRBJ2-5; size: few; V: TRBV12-3/TRBV12-4; D: TRBD1; DNA: TGTGCCAGCAGTTTGGCGGGACAGGGAAAGACCCAGTACTTC; CDR3: CASSLAGQGKTQYF
J: TRBJ1-1; size: few; V: TRBV27; D: -; DNA: TGTGCCAGCAAGGTACACTCGAACACTGAAGCTTTCTTT; CDR3: CASKVHSNTEAFF
J: TRBJ1-5; size: -; V: TRBV28; D: -; DNA: TGTGCCAGCAGTTTACCCAGGGCTTATAGCAATCAGCCCCAGCATTTT; CDR3: CASSLPRAYSNQPQHF
J: TRBJ1-1; size: few; V: TRBV24-1; D: -; DNA: TGTGCCACCAGCGCCGGTGTAGGGGTAACTGAAGCTTTCTTT; CDR3: CATSAGVGVTEAFF
J: TRBJ2-3; size: many; V: TRBV7-2; D: -; DNA: TGTGCCAGCAGCCTACAGGGGACTTCCCACACAGATACGCAGTATTTT; CDR3: CASSLQGTSHTDTQYF
J: TRBJ2-6; size: -; V: TRBV11-3; D: -; DNA: TGTGCCAGCAGCTTAGGCACGACCGGGGCCAACGTCCTGACTTTC; CDR3: CASSLGTTGANVLTF